This T cell receptor beta chain originates from a study of OX40 agonist ivuxolimab in advanced cancers. About the research overall: Patients were dosed intravenously with ivuxolimab at 0.01 to 10 mg/kg every 2 weeks. With a range of roughly 20 to 80, age averaged approximately 60 years, and about 83% were male. General study findings and limits: Some nonresponders likewise displayed low normalized T-cell clonal expansion. At 0.1 to 3.0 mg/kg and by week 6, clonal expansion occurred in CD4+ and CD8+ blood T cells.

The CDR3 has 17 residues. The V gene's germline CDR1 is SGHTA and CDR2 FQGNSA. The trim removed 4 bases at V and 7 bases at J, leaving 15 bases unmatched. Points on this clone: Its antigen remains unidentified.

Clones were read by immunoSEQ multiplex PCR, and TCRdb kept only the in-frame ones, dropping some. The sample has 65,000 to 85,000 clones, around 84% seen once. Sample: CD4+ or CD8+ T cells sorted from blood, taken in a trial of the OX40 agonist ivuxolimab. This chain joins TRBV7-2 and TRBJ2-3; 9 positions match TRBD2. The sequence was collected from an adult with an advanced solid tumor such as melanoma, head and neck, liver or kidney cancer. CDR3 protein: CASSSWASGKGLYTQYF. DNA for the CDR3: TGTGCCAGCAGCTCGTGGGCTAGCGGGAAGGGTCTATATACGCAGTATTTT.